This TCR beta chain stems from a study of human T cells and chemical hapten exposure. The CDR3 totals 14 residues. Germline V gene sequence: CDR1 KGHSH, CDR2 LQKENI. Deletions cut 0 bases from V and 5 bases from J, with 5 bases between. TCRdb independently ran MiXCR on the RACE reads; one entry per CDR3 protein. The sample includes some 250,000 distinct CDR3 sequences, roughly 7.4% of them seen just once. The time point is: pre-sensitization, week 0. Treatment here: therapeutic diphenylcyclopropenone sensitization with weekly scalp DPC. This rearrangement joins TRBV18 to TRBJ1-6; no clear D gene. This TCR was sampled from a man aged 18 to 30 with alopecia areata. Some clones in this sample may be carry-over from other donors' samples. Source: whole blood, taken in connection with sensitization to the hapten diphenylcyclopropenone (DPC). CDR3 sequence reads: CASSPPQDNSPLHF. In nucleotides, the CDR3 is TGTGCCAGCTCACCACCCCAGGATAATTCACCCCTCCACTTT.